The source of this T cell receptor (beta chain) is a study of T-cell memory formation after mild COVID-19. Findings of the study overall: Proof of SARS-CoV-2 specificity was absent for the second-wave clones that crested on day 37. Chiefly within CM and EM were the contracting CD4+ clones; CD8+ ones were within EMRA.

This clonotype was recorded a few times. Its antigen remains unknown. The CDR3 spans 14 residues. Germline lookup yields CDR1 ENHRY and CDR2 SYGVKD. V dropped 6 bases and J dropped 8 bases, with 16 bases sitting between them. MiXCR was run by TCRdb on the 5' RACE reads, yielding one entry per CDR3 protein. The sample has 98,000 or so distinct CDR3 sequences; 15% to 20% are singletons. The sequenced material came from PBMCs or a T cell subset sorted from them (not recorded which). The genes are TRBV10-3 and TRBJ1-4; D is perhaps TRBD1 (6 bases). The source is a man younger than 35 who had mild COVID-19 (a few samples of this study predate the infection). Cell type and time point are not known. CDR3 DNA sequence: TGTGCCATCAGCTCGGCAGGGGATTGGGAAAAACTGTTTTTT. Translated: CAISSAGDWEKLFF.